The clone carrying this T cell receptor (beta chain) appeared a few times. CDR3 size: 17 residues. With 0 bases clipped from V and 4 bases from J, the junction kept 10 bases outside the gene matches. CDR1 SGHRS and CDR2 YFSETQ come from the germline V gene. This specimen comes from a study of blood T cell repertoires in COVID-19. Looking at the study overall: Spain, Italy and the United States supplied samples that represented acute and convalescent COVID-19. Nucleic acid was either cDNA or gDNA, and it came from T cells, B-cell-depleted T cells, or PBMCs.

The authors' processing: Using reference gene primer amplification, nucleated cell counts were estimated. Data came from immunoSEQ multiplex PCR; TCRdb stores just in-frame clones and leaves some out. That table supplies the V and J calls and clone size; D and trimming were determined from the DNA. Here the sample spans 120,000 or so clones, about 86% being singletons. The sequence was obtained from a man aged 80 or over with active or convalescent COVID-19. Sequenced material: peripheral blood. The chain uses TRBV5-1 and TRBJ2-5; 9 bases are a match to TRBD1. DNA for the CDR3: TGCGCCAGCAGCTTGGAGGGACAGGGCTTTTGGGGAGAGACCCAGTACTTC. Translated, it gives CASSLEGQGFWGETQYF.